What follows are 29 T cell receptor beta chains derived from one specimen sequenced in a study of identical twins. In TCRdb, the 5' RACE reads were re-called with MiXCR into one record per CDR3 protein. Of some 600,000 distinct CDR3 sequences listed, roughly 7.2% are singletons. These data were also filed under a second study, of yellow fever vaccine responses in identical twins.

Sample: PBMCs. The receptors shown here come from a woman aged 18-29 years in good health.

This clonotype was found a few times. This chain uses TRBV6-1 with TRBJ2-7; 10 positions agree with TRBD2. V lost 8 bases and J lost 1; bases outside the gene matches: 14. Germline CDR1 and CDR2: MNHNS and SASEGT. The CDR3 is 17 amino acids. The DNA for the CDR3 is TGTGCCAGCGGCGAGTGGCTAGCGGGAGCCGCGTCCTACGAGCAGTACTTC. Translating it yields CASGEWLAGAASYEQYF.

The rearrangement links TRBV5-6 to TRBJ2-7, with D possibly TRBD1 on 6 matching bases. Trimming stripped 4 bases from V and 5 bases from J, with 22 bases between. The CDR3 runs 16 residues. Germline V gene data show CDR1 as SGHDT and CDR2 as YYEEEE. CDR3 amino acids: CASSPRWQGQGNEQYV. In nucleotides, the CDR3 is TGTGCCAGCAGCCCCCGATGGCAGGGGCAAGGTAACGAGCAGTACGTC.

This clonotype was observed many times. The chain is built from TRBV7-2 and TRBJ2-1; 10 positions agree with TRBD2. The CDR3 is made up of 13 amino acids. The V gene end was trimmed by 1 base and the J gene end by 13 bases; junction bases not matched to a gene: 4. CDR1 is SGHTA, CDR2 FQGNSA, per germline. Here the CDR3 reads CASSLDPSGRQFF. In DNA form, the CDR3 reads TGTGCCAGCAGCTTAGACCCTAGCGGGAGACAGTTCTTC.

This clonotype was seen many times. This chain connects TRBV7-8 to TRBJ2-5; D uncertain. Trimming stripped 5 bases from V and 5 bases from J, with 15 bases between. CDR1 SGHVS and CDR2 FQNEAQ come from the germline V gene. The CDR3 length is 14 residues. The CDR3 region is CASSPLPPGETQYF. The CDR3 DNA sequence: TGTGCCAGCAGCCCGTTGCCCCCCGGGGAGACCCAGTACTTC.

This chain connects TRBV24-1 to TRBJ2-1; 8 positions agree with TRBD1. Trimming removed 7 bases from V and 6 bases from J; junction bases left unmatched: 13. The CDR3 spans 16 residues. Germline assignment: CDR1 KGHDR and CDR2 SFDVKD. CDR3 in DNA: TGTGCCACCAGCCGGATAGCCCCCGGACAGGGCAATGAGCAGTTCTTC. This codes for CATSRIAPGQGNEQFF.

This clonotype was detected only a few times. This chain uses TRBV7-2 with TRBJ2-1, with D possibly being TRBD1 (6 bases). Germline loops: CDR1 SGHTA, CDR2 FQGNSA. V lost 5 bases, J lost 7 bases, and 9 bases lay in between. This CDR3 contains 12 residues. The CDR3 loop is CASSQRGNEQFF. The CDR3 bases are TGTGCCAGCAGCCAAAGGGGGAATGAGCAGTTCTTC.

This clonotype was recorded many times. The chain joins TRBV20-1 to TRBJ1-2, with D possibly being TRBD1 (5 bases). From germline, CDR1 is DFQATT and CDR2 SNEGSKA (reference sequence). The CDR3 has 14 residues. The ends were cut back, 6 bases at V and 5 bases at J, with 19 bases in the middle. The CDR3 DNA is TGCAGTGCGGATCTAGGACACCGAGAGTATGGCTACACCTTC. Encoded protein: CSADLGHREYGYTF.

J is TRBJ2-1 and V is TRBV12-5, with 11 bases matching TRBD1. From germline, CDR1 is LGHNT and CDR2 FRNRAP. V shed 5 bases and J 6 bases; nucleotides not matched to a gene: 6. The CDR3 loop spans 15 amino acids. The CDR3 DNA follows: TGTGCTAGTGGTACCGGGACAGGGGGAATCAATGAGCAGTTCTTC. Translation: CASGTGTGGINEQFF.

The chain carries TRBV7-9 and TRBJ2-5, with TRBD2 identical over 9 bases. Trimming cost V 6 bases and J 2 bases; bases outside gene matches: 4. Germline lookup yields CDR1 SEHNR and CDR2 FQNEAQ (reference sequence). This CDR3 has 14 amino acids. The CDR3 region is CASRRRGGQETQYF. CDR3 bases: TGTGCCAGCAGGAGGCGGGGGGGACAAGAGACCCAGTACTTC.

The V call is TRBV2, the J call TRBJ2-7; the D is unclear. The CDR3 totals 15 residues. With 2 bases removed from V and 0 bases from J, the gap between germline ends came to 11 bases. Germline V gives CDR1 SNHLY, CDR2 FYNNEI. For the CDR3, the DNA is TGTGCCAGCAGTGAAAAGGGAACCGGCTCCTACGAGCAGTACTTC. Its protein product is CASSEKGTGSYEQYF.

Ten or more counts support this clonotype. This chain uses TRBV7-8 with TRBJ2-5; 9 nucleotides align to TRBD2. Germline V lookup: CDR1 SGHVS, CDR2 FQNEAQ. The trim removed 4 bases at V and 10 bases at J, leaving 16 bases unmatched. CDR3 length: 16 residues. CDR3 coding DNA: TGTGCCAGCAGCTCAATCCCGGGACTAGCAATCACGATCCAGTACTTC. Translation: CASSSIPGLAITIQYF.

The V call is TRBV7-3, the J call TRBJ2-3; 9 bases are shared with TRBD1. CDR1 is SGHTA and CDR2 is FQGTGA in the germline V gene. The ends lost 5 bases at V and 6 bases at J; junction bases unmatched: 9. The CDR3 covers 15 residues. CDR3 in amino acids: CASSPGQGWTDTQYF. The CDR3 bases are TGTGCCAGCAGCCCCGGACAGGGGTGGACGGATACGCAGTATTTT. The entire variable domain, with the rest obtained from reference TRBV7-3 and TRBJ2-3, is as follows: GAGVSQTPSNKVTEKGKYVELRCDPISGHTALYWYRQSLGQGPEFLIYFQGTGAADDSGLPNDRFFAVRPEGSVSTLKIQRTERGDSAVYLCASSPGQGWTDTQYFGPGTRLTVL.

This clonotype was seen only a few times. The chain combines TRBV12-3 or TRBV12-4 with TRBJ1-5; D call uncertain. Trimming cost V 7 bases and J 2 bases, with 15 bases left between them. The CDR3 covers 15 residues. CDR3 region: CASKNNRAGNQPQHF. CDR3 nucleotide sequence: TGTGCCAGCAAAAATAACCGGGCGGGCAATCAGCCCCAGCATTTT.

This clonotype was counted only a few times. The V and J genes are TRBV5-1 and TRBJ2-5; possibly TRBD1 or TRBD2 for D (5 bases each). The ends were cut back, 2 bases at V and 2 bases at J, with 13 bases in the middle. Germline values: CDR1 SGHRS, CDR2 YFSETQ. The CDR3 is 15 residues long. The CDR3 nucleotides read TGCGCCAGCAGCTTTAGGCGAGGGGATCAAGAGACCCAGTACTTC. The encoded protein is CASSFRRGDQETQYF.

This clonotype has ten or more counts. CDR3 region: CASSFDRLAYQETQYF. The DNA of the CDR3 is TGTGCCAGCAGCTTCGACAGACTAGCCTACCAAGAGACCCAGTACTTC. J is TRBJ2-5 and V is TRBV11-2; 7 nucleotides line up with TRBD2. V shed 3 bases and J 0 bases; nucleotides not matched to a gene: 7. The CDR3 runs to 16 residues. Germline V gene sequence: CDR1 SGHAT, CDR2 FQNNGV.

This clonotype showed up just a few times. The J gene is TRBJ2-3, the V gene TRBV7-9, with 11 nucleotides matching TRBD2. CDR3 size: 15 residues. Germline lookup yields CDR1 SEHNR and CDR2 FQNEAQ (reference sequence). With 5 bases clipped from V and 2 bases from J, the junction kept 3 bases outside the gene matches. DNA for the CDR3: TGTGCCAGCAGCAAACTAGCGGGAGTCACAGATACGCAGTATTTT. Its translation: CASSKLAGVTDTQYF. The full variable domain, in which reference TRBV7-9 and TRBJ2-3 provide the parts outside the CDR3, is DTGVSQNPRHKITKRGQNVTFRCDPISEHNRLYWYRQTLGQGPEFLTYFQNEAQLEKSRLLSDRFSAERPKGSFSTLEIQRTEQGDSAMYLCASSKLAGVTDTQYFGPGTRLTVL.

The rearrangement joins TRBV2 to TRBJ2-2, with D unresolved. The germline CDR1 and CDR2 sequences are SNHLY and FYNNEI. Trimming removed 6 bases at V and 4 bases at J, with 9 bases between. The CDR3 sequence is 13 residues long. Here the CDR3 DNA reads TGTGCCAGCAGCGCTGATAGCACCGGGGAGCTGTTTTTT. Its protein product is CASSADSTGELFF.

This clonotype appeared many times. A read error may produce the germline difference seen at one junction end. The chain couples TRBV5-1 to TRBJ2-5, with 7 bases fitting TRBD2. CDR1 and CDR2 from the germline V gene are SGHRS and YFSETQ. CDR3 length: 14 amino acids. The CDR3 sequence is CASSFSGGQETQYF. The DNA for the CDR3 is TGTGCCAGCAGTTTCTCGGGGGGTCAAGAGACCCAGTACTTC.

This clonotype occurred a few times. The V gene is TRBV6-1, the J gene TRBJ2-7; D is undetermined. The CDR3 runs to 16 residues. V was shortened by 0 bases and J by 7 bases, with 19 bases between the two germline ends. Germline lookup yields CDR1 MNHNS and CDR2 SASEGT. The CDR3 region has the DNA TGTGCCAGCAGTGAAGCGCTTAGGGCCCGTTGGATTGAGCAGTACGTC. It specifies CASSEALRARWIEQYV.

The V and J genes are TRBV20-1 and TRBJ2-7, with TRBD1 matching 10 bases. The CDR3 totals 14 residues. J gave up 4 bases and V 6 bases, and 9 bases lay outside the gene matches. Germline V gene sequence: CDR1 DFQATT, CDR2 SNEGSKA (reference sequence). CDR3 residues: CSARAGTGEYEQYF. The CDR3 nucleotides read TGCAGTGCCAGGGCCGGGACAGGGGAATACGAGCAGTACTTC.

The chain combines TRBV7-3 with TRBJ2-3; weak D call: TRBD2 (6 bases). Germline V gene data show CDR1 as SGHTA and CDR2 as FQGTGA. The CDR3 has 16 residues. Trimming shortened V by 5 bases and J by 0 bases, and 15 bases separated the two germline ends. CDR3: CASSRQAGSSTDTQYF. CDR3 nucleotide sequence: TGTGCCAGCAGCAGACAAGCGGGTTCTAGCACAGATACGCAGTATTTT.

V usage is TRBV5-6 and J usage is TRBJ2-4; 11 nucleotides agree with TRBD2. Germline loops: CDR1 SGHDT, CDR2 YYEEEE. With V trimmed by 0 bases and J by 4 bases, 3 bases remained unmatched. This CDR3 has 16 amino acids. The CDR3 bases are TGTGCCAGCAGCTTGGTGGGACTAGCGGTGAAAAACATTCAGTACTTC. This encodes CASSLVGLAVKNIQYF.

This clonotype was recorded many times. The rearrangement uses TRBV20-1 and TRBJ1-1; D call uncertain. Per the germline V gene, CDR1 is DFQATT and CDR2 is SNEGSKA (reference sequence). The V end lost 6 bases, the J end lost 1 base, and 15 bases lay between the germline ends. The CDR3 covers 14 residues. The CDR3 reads CSAPREVGNTEAFF. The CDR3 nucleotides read TGCAGTGCGCCGAGGGAAGTCGGGAACACTGAAGCTTTCTTT.

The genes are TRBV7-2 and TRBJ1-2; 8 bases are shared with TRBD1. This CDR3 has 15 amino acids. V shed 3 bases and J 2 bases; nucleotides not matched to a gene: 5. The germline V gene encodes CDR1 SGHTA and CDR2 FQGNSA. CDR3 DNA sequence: TGTGCCAGCAGCTTCACAGGGGGTTCCAACTATGGCTACACCTTC. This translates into CASSFTGGSNYGYTF.

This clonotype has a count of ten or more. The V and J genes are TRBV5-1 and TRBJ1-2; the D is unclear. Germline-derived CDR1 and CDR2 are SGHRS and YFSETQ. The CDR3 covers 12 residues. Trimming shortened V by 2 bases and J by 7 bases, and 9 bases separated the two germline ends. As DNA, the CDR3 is TGCGCCAGCAGCTTCATGGAAAGTGGCTACACCTTC. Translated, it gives CASSFMESGYTF.

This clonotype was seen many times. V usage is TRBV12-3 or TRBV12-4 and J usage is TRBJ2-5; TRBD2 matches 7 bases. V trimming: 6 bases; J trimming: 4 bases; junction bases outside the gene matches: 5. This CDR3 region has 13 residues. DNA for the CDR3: TGTGCCAGCAGCGCGGGACTATTAGAGACCCAGTACTTC. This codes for CASSAGLLETQYF.

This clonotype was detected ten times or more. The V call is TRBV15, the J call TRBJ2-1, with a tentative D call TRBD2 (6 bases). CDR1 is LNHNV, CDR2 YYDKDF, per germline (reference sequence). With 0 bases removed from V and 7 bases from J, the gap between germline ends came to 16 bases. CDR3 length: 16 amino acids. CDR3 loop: CATSRDPSGVGNEQFF. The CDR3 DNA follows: TGTGCCACCAGCAGAGATCCCTCGGGAGTGGGTAATGAGCAGTTCTTC.

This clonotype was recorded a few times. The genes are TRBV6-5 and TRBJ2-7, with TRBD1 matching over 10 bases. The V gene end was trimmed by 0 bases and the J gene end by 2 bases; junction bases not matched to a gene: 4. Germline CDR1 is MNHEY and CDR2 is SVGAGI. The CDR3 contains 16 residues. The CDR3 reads CASSYSRTGGAYEQYF. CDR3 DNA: TGTGCCAGCAGTTACTCGAGGACAGGGGGAGCCTACGAGCAGTACTTC.

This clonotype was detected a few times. The chain's CDR3 is CASSQLAFGEQFF. As DNA, the CDR3 is TGTGCCAGCAGCCAACTAGCGTTCGGTGAGCAGTTCTTC. This rearrangement joins TRBV5-5 to TRBJ2-1, with TRBD2 identical over 7 bases. V shed 4 bases and J 9 bases; nucleotides not matched to a gene: 7. Germline assignment: CDR1 SGHKS and CDR2 YYEKEE (reference sequence). This CDR3 is 13 amino acids long.